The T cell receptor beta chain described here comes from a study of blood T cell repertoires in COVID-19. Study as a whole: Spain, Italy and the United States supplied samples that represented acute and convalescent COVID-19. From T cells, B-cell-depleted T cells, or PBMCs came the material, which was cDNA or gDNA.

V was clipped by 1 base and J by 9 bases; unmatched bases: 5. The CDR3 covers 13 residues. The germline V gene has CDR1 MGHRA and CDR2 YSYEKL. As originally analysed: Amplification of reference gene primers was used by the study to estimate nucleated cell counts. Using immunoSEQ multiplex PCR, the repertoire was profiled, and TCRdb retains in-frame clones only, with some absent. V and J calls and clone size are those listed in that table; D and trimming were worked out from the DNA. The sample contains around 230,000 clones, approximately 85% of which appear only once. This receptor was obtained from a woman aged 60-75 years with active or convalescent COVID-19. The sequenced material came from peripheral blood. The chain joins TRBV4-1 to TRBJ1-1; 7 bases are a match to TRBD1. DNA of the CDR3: TGCGCCAGCAGCCAAGGAGGGACAGACAAAGCTTTCTTT. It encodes CASSQGGTDKAFF.